This is a list of T cell receptor beta chains from one sample in a study of blood T cell repertoires in COVID-19. The repertoire was sequenced with immunoSEQ multiplex PCR; TCRdb's copy has only in-frame clones and lacks some. Of about 200,000 clones in the sample, more than 70% were seen once. Sample: PBMCs or T cells enriched from blood (not recorded which). The receptors shown here come from a woman aged 18-35 years who had recovered from COVID-19. Each CDR3 is given with its conserved first and last residue. Fields, in order: D gene, clone size, J gene, V gene, CDR3 protein, CDR3 DNA. A D gene is named only where the DNA matches it firmly. Clone size is shown for a subset of rows, as once, few, many or a class of expanded clone.

D: TRBD1
size: once
J: TRBJ1-2
V: TRBV3-1/TRBV3-2
CDR3: CASSPAHGTARGGYTF
DNA: TGTGCCAGCAGCCCCGCTCATGGGACAGCCAGAGGAGGCTACACCTTC

D: .
size: once
J: TRBJ2-3
V: TRBV6-5
CDR3: CASEVAETDTQYF
DNA: TGTGCCAGCGAGGTGGCGGAAACAGATACGCAGTATTTT

D: .
size: .
J: TRBJ2-1
V: TRBV5-1
CDR3: CASAPRGGSYNEQFF
DNA: TGCGCCAGCGCCCCTCGAGGGGGTTCCTACAATGAGCAGTTCTTC

D: .
size: .
J: TRBJ2-1
V: TRBV5-1
CDR3: CASSPGRSSYNEQFF
DNA: TGCGCCAGCAGCCCCGGCCGGAGCTCCTACAATGAGCAGTTCTTC

D: .
size: .
J: TRBJ1-1
V: TRBV30
CDR3: CAWSEVTGRMNTEAFF
DNA: TGTGCCTGGAGTGAAGTTACAGGGAGAATGAACACTGAAGCTTTCTTT

D: TRBD2
size: .
J: TRBJ2-6
V: TRBV27
CDR3: CASSLISGGPLSGANVLTF
DNA: TGTGCCAGCAGTTTAATTAGCGGGGGGCCCCTCTCTGGGGCCAACGTCCTGACTTTC

D: TRBD1
size: .
J: TRBJ1-6
V: TRBV2
CDR3: CASSGGQGISPLHF
DNA: TGTGCCAGCAGTGGGGGACAGGGTATTTCACCCCTCCACTTT

D: .
size: .
J: TRBJ1-2
V: TRBV9
CDR3: CASSEPAGNYGYTF
DNA: TGTGCCAGCAGCGAGCCAGCAGGGAATTATGGCTACACCTTC

D: TRBD1
size: few
J: TRBJ2-2
V: TRBV2
CDR3: CASKGQGNTGELFF
DNA: TGTGCCAGCAAGGGACAGGGGAACACCGGGGAGCTGTTTTTT

D: .
size: .
J: TRBJ2-2
V: TRBV21-1
CDR3: CASSPHFGTGFNTGELFF
DNA: TGTGCCAGCAGCCCCCACTTCGGGACAGGGTTTAACACCGGGGAGCTGTTTTTT

D: TRBD1
size: .
J: TRBJ2-1
V: TRBV5-1
CDR3: CASSTLGQGAYNEQFF
DNA: TGCGCCAGCAGCACATTGGGACAGGGGGCCTACAATGAGCAGTTCTTC

D: .
size: .
J: TRBJ1-6
V: TRBV5-4
CDR3: CASSLGVAGSPLHF
DNA: TGTGCCAGCAGCTTGGGTGTCGCGGGTTCACCCCTCCACTTT

D: .
size: once
J: TRBJ2-2
V: TRBV20-1
CDR3: CSASRQLNTGELFF
DNA: TGCAGTGCTAGTCGACAGCTCAACACCGGGGAGCTGTTTTTT

D: .
size: few
J: TRBJ2-1
V: TRBV7-9
CDR3: CASRAGAVYNEQFF
DNA: TGTGCCAGCCGGGCTGGGGCGGTTTACAATGAGCAGTTCTTC

D: .
size: .
J: TRBJ2-7
V: TRBV6-5
CDR3: CASNSFRQTHEQYF
DNA: TGTGCCAGCAATAGTTTTCGCCAGACACACGAGCAGTACTTC

D: .
size: .
J: TRBJ1-3
V: TRBV28
CDR3: CASSSITAGNTIYF
DNA: TGTGCCAGCAGTTCCATTACAGCCGGAAACACCATATATTTT

D: TRBD1
size: once
J: TRBJ1-2
V: TRBV30
CDR3: CAWKRMDRELDGYTF
DNA: TGTGCCTGGAAACGAATGGACAGGGAATTGGATGGCTACACCTTC

D: TRBD1
size: .
J: TRBJ1-5
V: TRBV7-6
CDR3: CASSPQGAVGQPQHF
DNA: TGTGCCAGCAGCCCGCAGGGGGCTGTGGGTCAGCCCCAGCATTTT

D: TRBD2
size: .
J: TRBJ2-4
V: TRBV19
CDR3: CASSIASGGANREAKNIQYF
DNA: TGTGCCAGTAGTATCGCTAGCGGGGGGGCCAATCGAGAGGCCAAAAACATTCAGTACTTC

D: TRBD1
size: .
J: TRBJ1-3
V: TRBV12-3/TRBV12-4
CDR3: CASSGQAGNTIYF
DNA: TGTGCCAGCAGCGGACAGGCTGGAAACACCATATATTTT

D: TRBD1
size: .
J: TRBJ2-5
V: TRBV6-5
CDR3: CASNHGQGAVETQYF
DNA: TGTGCCAGCAACCACGGACAGGGGGCTGTTGAGACCCAGTACTTC

D: .
size: once
J: TRBJ1-2
V: TRBV5-6
CDR3: CASSSISTGTGYGYTF
DNA: TGTGCCAGCAGCTCGATTAGCACGGGTACTGGCTATGGCTACACCTTC

D: TRBD1
size: .
J: TRBJ2-1
V: TRBV3-1/TRBV3-2
CDR3: CASSQRQGLNNEQFF
DNA: TGTGCCAGCAGCCAGAGACAGGGTTTGAACAATGAGCAGTTCTTC

D: TRBD1
size: .
J: TRBJ2-3
V: TRBV2
CDR3: CASSRTGRTDTQYF
DNA: TGTGCCAGCAGCCGGACAGGGCGGACAGATACGCAGTATTTT

D: .
size: once
J: TRBJ1-2
V: TRBV28
CDR3: CASSLETESYGYTF
DNA: TGTGCCAGCAGTTTGGAGACAGAAAGTTATGGCTACACCTTC

D: .
size: .
J: TRBJ2-7
V: TRBV4-1
CDR3: CASSHQAGQGSPYEQYF
DNA: TGCGCCAGCAGCCACCAGGCCGGGCAGGGAAGTCCCTACGAGCAGTACTTC

D: .
size: .
J: TRBJ1-6
V: TRBV5-6
CDR3: CASSLLAGANSPLHF
DNA: TGTGCCAGCAGCTTGCTTGCAGGGGCAAATTCACCCCTCCACTTT